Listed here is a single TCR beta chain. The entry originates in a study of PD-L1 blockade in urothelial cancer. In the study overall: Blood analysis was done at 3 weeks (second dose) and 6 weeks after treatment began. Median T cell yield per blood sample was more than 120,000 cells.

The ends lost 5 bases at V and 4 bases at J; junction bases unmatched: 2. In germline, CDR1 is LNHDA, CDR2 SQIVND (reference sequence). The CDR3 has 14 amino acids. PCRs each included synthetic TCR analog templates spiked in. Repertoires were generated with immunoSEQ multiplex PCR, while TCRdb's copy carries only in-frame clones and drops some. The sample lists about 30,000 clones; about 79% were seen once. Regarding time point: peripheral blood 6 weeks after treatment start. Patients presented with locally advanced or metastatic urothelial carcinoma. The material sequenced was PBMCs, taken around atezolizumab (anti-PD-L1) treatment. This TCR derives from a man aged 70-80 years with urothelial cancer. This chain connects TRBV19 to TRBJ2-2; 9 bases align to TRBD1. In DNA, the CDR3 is TGTGCCAGTAGTCACAGGGGGCCCACCGGGGAGCTGTTTTTT. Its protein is CASSHRGPTGELFF.